A selection of T cell receptor beta chains follows, all from one sample in a study of sequential checkpoint blockade in melanoma. TCRdb's copy holds only in-frame clones and misses some; the assay was immunoSEQ multiplex PCR. There are 21,000 or so clones in the sample; 65% to 85% occur only once, and about a tenth lies in the top ten. Material: CD8+ T cells sorted from blood (inferred from file names), obtained from a patient given nivolumab and ipilimumab in sequence. The source of these receptors is a human donor with melanoma. The CDR3 runs from the conserved cysteine through the conserved F or W. The D gene is left open where the match is weak.

TRBJ2-2 TRBV27 - CASSRYTGELFF TGTGCCAGCAGTCGTTACACCGGGGAGCTGTTTTTT
TRBJ2-3 TRBV4-2 TRBD1 CASSLDRGSPDTQYF TGTGCCAGCAGCCTTGACAGGGGTAGCCCAGATACGCAGTATTTT
TRBJ1-5 TRBV19 TRBD1 CASSPKTGGNQPQHF TGTGCCAGTAGTCCCAAGACAGGGGGCAATCAGCCCCAGCATTTT
TRBJ2-1 TRBV5-8 - CASSWRGQFF TGTGCCAGCAGCTGGCGGGGGCAGTTCTTC
TRBJ2-1 TRBV7-2 - CASTKGTVRTYNEQFF TGTGCCAGCACCAAAGGAACAGTGCGCACCTACAATGAGCAGTTCTTC
TRBJ1-1 TRBV10-3 TRBD1 CAIRGGGRDYTEAFF TGTGCCATCAGAGGAGGGGGCAGAGACTACACTGAAGCTTTCTTT
TRBJ2-1 TRBV11-3 TRBD2 CASSLTREQQFF TGTGCCAGCAGCTTAACGCGGGAGCAGCAGTTCTTC
TRBJ2-3 TRBV27 - CASSRLRGTDTQYF TGTGCCAGCAGCCGACTTAGGGGGACAGATACGCAGTATTTT
TRBJ1-5 TRBV19 - CASSILAGNQPQHF TGTGCCAGTAGTATCCTGGCGGGCAATCAGCCCCAGCATTTT
TRBJ1-4 TRBV30 - CAWSVYVLGGNANEKLFF TGTGCCTGGAGTGTATATGTCCTCGGGGGTAACGCTAATGAAAAACTGTTTTTT